Following are 7 T cell receptor beta chains from one sample sequenced in a study of OX40 agonist ivuxolimab in advanced cancers. The protocol was immunoSEQ multiplex PCR, while the TCRdb copy is restricted to in-frame clones and leaves out a portion. The data contain under 25,000 clones, 84% of them singletons. The source material was CD4+ or CD8+ T cells sorted from blood, sampled in a trial of the OX40 agonist ivuxolimab. These receptors were obtained from an adult with an advanced solid tumor such as melanoma, head and neck, liver or kidney cancer.

The chain couples TRBV11-2 to TRBJ1-6; D gene unclear. Germline assignment: CDR1 SGHAT and CDR2 FQNNGV. Trimming stripped 5 bases from V and 6 bases from J, with 8 bases between. The CDR3 loop spans 13 amino acids. The DNA for the CDR3 is TGTGCCAGCAGCGAAACGATTAATTCACCCCTCCACTTT. This gives the protein CASSETINSPLHF. The complete variable domain, with remaining parts taken from reference TRBV11-2 and TRBJ1-6, reads EAGVAQSPRYKIIEKRQSVAFWCNPISGHATLYWYQQILGQGPKLLIQFQNNGVVDDSQLPKDRFSAERLKGVDSTLKIQPAKLEDSAVYLCASSETINSPLHFGNGTRLTVT.

The chain recombines TRBV25-1 with TRBJ2-1; 7 bases align to TRBD2. There are 14 residues in the CDR3. With V trimmed by 6 bases and J by 4 bases, 6 bases remained unmatched. Germline V gene data show CDR1 as MGHDK and CDR2 as SYGVNS. The CDR3 sequence: CASSGTTNYNEQFF. The CDR3 DNA follows: TGTGCCAGCAGCGGGACTACTAATTACAATGAGCAGTTCTTC.

Concerning this clone itself: The conserved final phenylalanine or tryptophan is absent from the CDR3, which likely points to a read error. The rearrangement uses TRBV29-1 and TRBJ1-1, with 7 bases identical to TRBD1. The length of the CDR3 is 12 residues. Trimming removed 5 bases from V and 4 bases from J; junction bases left unmatched: 4. From germline, CDR1 is SQVTM and CDR2 ANQGSEA. CDR3 nucleotide sequence: TGCAGCGTTAGTAGGGGGCCCACTGAAGCTTTCCTT. Protein sequence: CSVSRGPTEAFL.

This clone was picked up one time. The chain has TRBV7-2 and TRBJ2-3; 8 nucleotides align to TRBD2. The CDR3 runs 15 residues. The V and J ends lost 1 base and 2 bases, in that order; junction bases with no gene match: 2. Per the germline V gene, CDR1 is SGHTA and CDR2 is FQGNSA. As DNA, the CDR3 is TGTGCCAGCAGCTTAGAACTAGCGGCCACAGATACGCAGTATTTT. Amino acids: CASSLELAATDTQYF.

This chain links TRBV5-1 with TRBJ2-7; D perhaps matches TRBD1 (6 bases). V was shortened by 4 bases and J by 3 bases, with 8 bases between the two germline ends. Per germline, CDR1 SGHRS and CDR2 YFSETQ. The CDR3 consists of 12 residues. This CDR3 reads CASSLQGYEQYF. The CDR3 region has the DNA TGCGCCAGCAGCCTACAGGGCTACGAGCAGTACTTC.

This clone was observed a handful of times. The rearrangement links TRBV7-2 to TRBJ1-1; D remains unclear. This CDR3 is 14 amino acids long. The V and J ends lost 3 bases and 4 bases respectively, with 12 bases between them. In germline, CDR1 is SGHTA, CDR2 FQGNSA. CDR3 residues: CASSFGEVGTEAFF. CDR3 in DNA: TGTGCCAGCAGCTTTGGCGAGGTTGGCACTGAAGCTTTCTTT.

The chain has TRBV2 and TRBJ2-7, with D possibly matching TRBD1 (5 bases). The CDR3 is 14 amino acids. V lost 7 bases to trimming and J lost 2 bases, with 15 bases between them. CDR1 is SNHLY and CDR2 is FYNNEI in the germline V gene. CDR3 amino acids: CASTGHLTAYEQYF. In DNA form, the CDR3 reads TGTGCCAGCACCGGACATCTGACTGCCTACGAGCAGTACTTC.